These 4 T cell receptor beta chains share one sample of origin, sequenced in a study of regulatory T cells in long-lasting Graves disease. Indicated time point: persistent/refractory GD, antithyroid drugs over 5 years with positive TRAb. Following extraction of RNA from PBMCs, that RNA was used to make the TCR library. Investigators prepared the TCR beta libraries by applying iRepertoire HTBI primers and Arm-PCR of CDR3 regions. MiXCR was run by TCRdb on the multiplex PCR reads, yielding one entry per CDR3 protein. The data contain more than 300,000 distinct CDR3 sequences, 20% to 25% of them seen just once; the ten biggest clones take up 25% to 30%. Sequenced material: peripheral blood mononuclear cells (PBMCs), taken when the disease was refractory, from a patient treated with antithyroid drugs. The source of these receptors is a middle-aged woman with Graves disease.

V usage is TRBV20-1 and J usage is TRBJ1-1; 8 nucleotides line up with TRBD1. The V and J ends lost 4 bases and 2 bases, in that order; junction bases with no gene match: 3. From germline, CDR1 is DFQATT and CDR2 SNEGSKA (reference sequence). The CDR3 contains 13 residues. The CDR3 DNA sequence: TGCAGTGCTACCGGACAGGGTAACACTGAAGCTTTCTTT. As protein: CSATGQGNTEAFF.

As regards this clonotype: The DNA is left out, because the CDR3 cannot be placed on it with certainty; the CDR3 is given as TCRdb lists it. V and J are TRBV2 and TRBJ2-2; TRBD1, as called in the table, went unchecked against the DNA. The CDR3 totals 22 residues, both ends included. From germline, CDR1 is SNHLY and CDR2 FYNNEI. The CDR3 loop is CASSSFRLRFGAGTAATGELFF.

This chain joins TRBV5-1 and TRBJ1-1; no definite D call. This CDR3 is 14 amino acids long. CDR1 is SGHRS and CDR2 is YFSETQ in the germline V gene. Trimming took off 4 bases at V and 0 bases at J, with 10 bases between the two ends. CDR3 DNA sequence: TGCGCCAGCAGCCAGGATCTTATGAACACTGAAGCTTTCTTT. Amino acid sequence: CASSQDLMNTEAFF.

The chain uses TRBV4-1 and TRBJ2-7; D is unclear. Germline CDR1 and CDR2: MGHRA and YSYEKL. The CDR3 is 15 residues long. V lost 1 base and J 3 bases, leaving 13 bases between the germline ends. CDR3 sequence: CASSQVGKVSYEQYF. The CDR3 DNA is TGCGCCAGCAGCCAAGTAGGGAAAGTGAGCTACGAGCAGTACTTC.